The 30 T cell receptor beta chains below come from one sample, sequenced in a study of control samples from healthy donors and cancer patients. TCRdb's table, derived via immunoSEQ multiplex PCR, lists solely in-frame clones and lacks some. The data show about 120,000 clones, about 90% seen once. Material: blood. All receptors come from a woman in her forties or fifties in good health.

This chain connects TRBV20-1 to TRBJ2-5; 7 bases match TRBD2. This CDR3 has 14 amino acids. Germline lookup yields CDR1 DFQATT and CDR2 SNEGSKA (reference sequence). The junction had 12 bases not matched to a gene; V was cut back by 3 bases and J by 8 bases. CDR3 sequence: CSASREVVGGTQYF. The CDR3 nucleotides read TGCAGTGCTAGTCGGGAGGTGGTCGGTGGCACCCAGTACTTC.

The genes are TRBV18 and TRBJ1-3; D is undetermined. From germline, CDR1 is KGHSH and CDR2 LQKENI. Trimming cost V 2 bases and J 0 bases, with 11 bases left between them. This CDR3 has 16 residues. The CDR3, as DNA: TGTGCCAGCTCACCAGGGCGACGGGGCTCTGGAAACACCATATATTTT. The encoded protein is CASSPGRRGSGNTIYF.

The rearrangement uses TRBV14 and TRBJ2-1, with 7 nucleotides matching TRBD2. The V segment lost 4 bases and the J segment 4 bases; nucleotides outside the gene matches: 10. The length of the CDR3 is 16 residues. Germline V gives CDR1 SGHDN, CDR2 FVKESK. CDR3 amino acids: CASSLFGGNLYNEQFF. CDR3 nucleotide sequence: TGTGCCAGCAGCCTGTTCGGGGGGAACCTTTACAATGAGCAGTTCTTC.

In this sample, this clone turned up once. The chain uses TRBV10-3 and TRBJ1-1, with 7 bases identical to TRBD1. This CDR3 is 11 amino acids long. CDR1 and CDR2 (germline): ENHRY, SYGVKD. V lost 10 bases, J lost 4 bases, and 3 bases stayed unmatched. CDR3: CATRQGTEAFF. The CDR3 DNA reads as TGTGCCACTCGACAGGGCACTGAAGCTTTCTTT.

The chain links TRBV19 to TRBJ1-5; D is perhaps TRBD1 (5 bases). In germline, CDR1 is LNHDA, CDR2 SQIVND (reference sequence). This CDR3 comprises 17 residues. Trimming shortened V by 6 bases and J by 2 bases, and 20 bases separated the two germline ends. The CDR3, as DNA: TGTGCCAGTAGGGGGCGGACGAACCCGGGGGGCAATCAGCCCCAGCATTTT. Translating gives CASRGRTNPGGNQPQHF.

This clone is a singleton in its sample. The genes are TRBV7-6 and TRBJ1-2; 7 nucleotides match TRBD1. Germline trimming cut 0 bases from V and 6 bases from J; bases unmatched to any gene: 10. The CDR3 is made up of 16 amino acids. From germline, CDR1 is SGHVS and CDR2 FNYEAQ. The CDR3 region has the DNA TGTGCCAGCAGCTTAGCTCCGGGAGGGGGCGTTGATGGCTACACCTTC. Protein sequence: CASSLAPGGGVDGYTF.

This clone has only one observation. The V call is TRBV24-1, the J call TRBJ1-5, with no clear D. Germline CDR1 and CDR2: KGHDR and SFDVKD. The CDR3 is 14 residues long. V gave up 4 bases and J gave up 0 bases, with 6 bases separating them. The CDR3 loop is CATSESISNQPQHF. CDR3 DNA sequence: TGTGCCACCAGTGAGTCCATTAGCAATCAGCCCCAGCATTTT.

The chain combines TRBV18 with TRBJ2-2; possibly TRBD2 for D (6 bases). CDR1 KGHSH and CDR2 LQKENI come from the germline V gene. The V and J ends lost 5 bases and 5 bases respectively, with 12 bases between them. CDR3 length: 14 amino acids. As DNA, the CDR3 is TGTGCCAGCTCAACCAGCCGGGGGACCGGGGAGCTGTTTTTT. It yields the protein CASSTSRGTGELFF.

The genes are TRBV5-5 and TRBJ2-1; D is possibly TRBD1 (9 bases). The length of the CDR3 is 17 residues. The germline V and J ends were trimmed by 0 bases and 9 bases, with 22 bases remaining between them. Germline V lookup: CDR1 SGHKS, CDR2 YYEKEE (reference sequence). CDR3 sequence (DNA): TGTGCCAGCAGCTTGGTACAGGGGGCCCGCGGGAGGTCTGAGCAGTTCTTC. This encodes CASSLVQGARGRSEQFF.

This clone appeared a few times. The V call is TRBV2, the J call TRBJ2-7; 7 bases map to TRBD1. The CDR3 has 14 residues. V trimming: 6 bases; J trimming: 3 bases; junction bases outside the gene matches: 8. Looked up from germline, CDR1 is SNHLY and CDR2 is FYNNEI. CDR3 sequence: CASRRTGSLYEQYF. CDR3 in DNA: TGTGCCAGCAGGCGGACAGGCTCCCTCTACGAGCAGTACTTC.

V gene TRBV27 combines with J gene TRBJ1-1, with D possibly being TRBD1 (5 bases). The CDR3 sequence is 15 residues long. V dropped 0 bases and J dropped 4 bases, with 12 bases sitting between them. Germline lookup yields CDR1 MNHEY and CDR2 SMNVEV (reference sequence). CDR3 nucleotide sequence: TGTGCCAGCAGTTTATCGAAAGGGACGTTCACTGAAGCTTTCTTT. Translated: CASSLSKGTFTEAFF.

The chain recombines TRBV4-2 with TRBJ1-1; D perhaps matches TRBD1 (6 bases). The V end lost 5 bases, the J end lost 10 bases, and 23 bases lay between the germline ends. Germline assignment: CDR1 LGHNA and CDR2 YNFKEQ. The CDR3 contains 15 residues. In DNA, the CDR3 is TGTGCCAGCAGCAGCCGGGTTACGGGGGCTCTGATAGCTTTCTTT. This gives the protein CASSSRVTGALIAFF.

The chain has TRBV30 and TRBJ1-2; 12 bases map to TRBD1. This CDR3 is built from 16 residues. V shed 0 bases and J 6 bases; nucleotides not matched to a gene: 8. CDR1 and CDR2 from the germline V gene are GTSNPN and SVGIG (reference sequence). CDR3 coding DNA: TGTGCCTGGAGTGTGGGGACCGGGACAGGGGGCGATGGCTACACCTTC. It encodes CAWSVGTGTGGDGYTF.

The V call is TRBV15, the J call TRBJ1-6, with 7 nucleotides matching TRBD1. Trimming cost V 1 base and J 9 bases; bases outside gene matches: 6. CDR1 is LNHNV and CDR2 is YYDKDF in the germline V gene (reference sequence). CDR3 size: 15 residues. The CDR3, as DNA: TGTGCCACCAGCAGAGGACAGGGAGGTAGTTCACCCCTCCACTTT. It encodes CATSRGQGGSSPLHF.

This chain links TRBV6-5 with TRBJ2-2; D gene ambiguous. Germline CDR1 is MNHEY and CDR2 is SVGAGI. The CDR3 runs to 13 residues. The V gene lost 1 base and the J gene lost 1 base, with 1 base spanning the gap. This CDR3 reads CASSYWNTGELFF. CDR3 DNA: TGTGCCAGCAGTTACTGGAACACCGGGGAGCTGTTTTTT.

The gene calls are TRBV13 and TRBJ2-7; TRBD2 matches at 14 bases. V lost 4 bases to trimming and J lost 3 bases; unmatched junction nucleotides: 2. CDR1 is PRHDT, CDR2 FYEKMQ, per germline (reference sequence). The CDR3 has 15 amino acids. The CDR3 protein is CASSSGTSGSYEQYF. CDR3 DNA: TGTGCCAGCAGCTCCGGGACTAGCGGGAGCTACGAGCAGTACTTC.

The J gene is TRBJ2-7, the V gene TRBV7-9; 7 nucleotides agree with TRBD1. This CDR3 contains 17 residues. Germline lookup yields CDR1 SEHNR and CDR2 FQNEAQ (reference sequence). V was clipped by 5 bases and J by 5 bases; unmatched bases: 18. Written as DNA, the CDR3 is TGTGCCAGCAGCCATGGTTGGAGCAGGGGGTTATCCGACGAGCAGTACTTC. This gives the protein CASSHGWSRGLSDEQYF.

The genes are TRBV2 and TRBJ2-1, with D tentatively TRBD1 (6 bases). Germline loops: CDR1 SNHLY, CDR2 FYNNEI. V shed 6 bases and J shed 5 bases, with 11 bases lying between them. This CDR3 has 13 residues. The DNA of the CDR3 is TGTGCCAGCAGCATAGGACAGAACAATGAGCAGTTCTTC. Its protein is CASSIGQNNEQFF.

The chain couples TRBV28 to TRBJ1-1, with D possibly being TRBD1 (5 bases). Germline V gene lookup returns CDR1 MDHEN and CDR2 SYDVKM. The CDR3 is 17 residues long. V gave up 5 bases and J gave up 7 bases, with 26 bases separating them. The CDR3 here is CASSNPRGVGPVLEAFF. The CDR3, as DNA: TGTGCCAGCAGTAACCCCCGAGGGGTTGGGCCCGTCCTTGAAGCTTTCTTT.

V is TRBV10-1 and J is TRBJ2-5; 10 bases agree with TRBD2. Germline CDR1 and CDR2: WNHNN and SYGVQD (reference sequence). The ends lost 2 bases at V and 5 bases at J; junction bases unmatched: 11. This CDR3 region has 17 residues. The CDR3 sequence is CASSEGLAEPPRETQYF. The CDR3 DNA is TGCGCCAGCAGTGAGGGACTAGCGGAACCGCCGCGGGAGACCCAGTACTTC.

DNA of the CDR3: TGTGCCAGCAGTTTCTCCAGGGGGCACACCGGGGAGCTGTTTTTT. Its translation is CASSFSRGHTGELFF. The V call is TRBV27, the J call TRBJ2-2; 8 bases align to TRBD1. CDR1 MNHEY and CDR2 SMNVEV come from the germline V gene (reference sequence). The CDR3 is made up of 15 amino acids. J lost 3 bases, V lost 3 bases, and 3 bases had no gene match.

CDR3 sequence: CASSLGTSGETQYF. The CDR3 DNA is TGCGCCAGCAGCTTGGGGACTAGCGGAGAGACCCAGTACTTC. V gene TRBV5-1 combines with J gene TRBJ2-5; 10 positions agree with TRBD2. CDR1 is SGHRS, CDR2 YFSETQ, per germline. CDR3 length: 14 amino acids. V lost 0 bases, J lost 4 bases, and 0 bases stayed unmatched.

The chain is built from TRBV30 and TRBJ2-1; possibly TRBD1 or TRBD2 for D (6 bases each). The CDR3 runs 16 residues. V was trimmed by 0 bases and J by 0 bases, leaving 12 bases between them. In germline, CDR1 is GTSNPN, CDR2 SVGIG (reference sequence). The CDR3 DNA reads as TGTGCCTGGAGTGTACTCGGGGGCCTCTCCTACAATGAGCAGTTCTTC. The encoded protein is CAWSVLGGLSYNEQFF. Using reference TRBV30 and TRBJ2-1 for the parts outside the CDR3, the full variable domain is SQTIHQWPATLVQPVGSPLSLECTVEGTSNPNLYWYRQAAGRGLQLLFYSVGIGQISSEVPQNLSASRPQDRQFILSSKKLLLSDSGFYLCAWSVLGGLSYNEQFFGPGTRLTVL.

This sequence joins TRBV1 and TRBJ1-4. TRBV1 is designated a pseudogene. CDR3 length: 16 amino acids. In DNA, the CDR3 is TGCACCAGCAGCCAAGATTGGCGGGGGCTTGATGAAAAACTGTTTTTT. Protein sequence: CTSSQDWRGLDEKLFF.

The chain recombines TRBV30 with TRBJ1-2; 9 nucleotides align to TRBD1. Germline V CDR1 and CDR2: GTSNPN, SVGIG (reference sequence). The CDR3 totals 14 residues. V was pared by 1 base and J by 8 bases, with 8 bases of the junction left unmatched. CDR3 sequence (DNA): TGTGCCTGGAGTGCCGGACAGGGGTATGGCGGCTACACCTTC. The encoded protein is CAWSAGQGYGGYTF.

The chain is built from TRBV19 and TRBJ1-2; 9 bases align to TRBD1. The ends lost 7 bases at V and 5 bases at J; junction bases unmatched: 11. Germline assignment: CDR1 LNHDA and CDR2 SQIVND (reference sequence). The CDR3 loop spans 15 amino acids. CDR3 amino acids: CASKRVGTGPYGYTF. Here the CDR3 DNA reads TGTGCCAGTAAGCGTGTAGGGACAGGGCCTTATGGCTACACCTTC.

V usage is TRBV4-1 and J usage is TRBJ2-1; 8 bases align to TRBD2. Germline values: CDR1 MGHRA, CDR2 YSYEKL. Unmatched junction bases numbered 10, after V lost 0 bases and J lost 0 bases. This CDR3 has 19 residues. CDR3 nucleotide sequence: TGCGCCAGCAGCCAAGAATCGGCACTAGCGGAAAGCTCCTACAATGAGCAGTTCTTC. It is translated as CASSQESALAESSYNEQFF.

The V and J genes are TRBV3-1 (or the pseudogene TRBV3-2) and TRBJ1-2, with D unresolved. Looked up from germline, CDR1 is LGHDT and CDR2 is YNNKEL (reference sequence). The germline V and J ends were trimmed by 0 bases and 5 bases, with 4 bases remaining between them. The CDR3 runs 12 residues. CDR3 in DNA: TGTGCCAGCAGCCAAGAACAGTATGGCTACACCTTC. Protein: CASSQEQYGYTF.

This clone occurred a few times. This sequence joins TRBV28 and TRBJ1-2; TRBD1 matches 8 bases. CDR3 size: 13 residues. The V and J ends lost 5 bases and 7 bases, in that order; junction bases with no gene match: 6. Germline V lookup: CDR1 MDHEN, CDR2 SYDVKM. The CDR3, as DNA: TGTGCCAGCAGTCCCCAGGGGGCCAGTGGCTACACCTTC. This gives the protein CASSPQGASGYTF.

The chain has TRBV11-3 and TRBJ1-1; D is ambiguous. Trimming took 3 bases from V and 1 from J, leaving 6 bases between them. The CDR3 totals 13 residues. Germline loops: CDR1 SGHNT, CDR2 YENEEA. In DNA, the CDR3 is TGTGCCAGCAGCTTGGGGTCGAACACTGAAGCTTTCTTT. Translated, it gives CASSLGSNTEAFF.